The sequence of this TCR beta chain was determined in a study of response to subunit inactivated influenza vaccine. With regard to this clonotype: Antigen specificity is unknown.

The germline V and J ends were trimmed by 2 bases and 5 bases, with 6 bases remaining between them. Germline V lookup: CDR1 KGHSH, CDR2 LQKENI. CDR3 length: 12 residues. Overall study results and limits: The study's authors posited that every seasonal influenza vaccination enlists few new T cells.

TCRdb reprocessed the RT-PCR reads with MiXCR, giving one entry per CDR3 protein. The sample has about 500,000 distinct CDR3 sequences, 10% to 15% seen once; the top ten hold under 15%. The TCR sequence derives from a man aged 45-65 years who received an inactivated influenza vaccine. The chain combines TRBV18 with TRBJ2-5, with no clear D. Specimen: PBMCs from blood, collected more than 35 days after vaccination. Here the CDR3 DNA reads TGTGCCAGCTCACCAAACGGTGAGACCCAGTACTTC. Translating it yields CASSPNGETQYF.